The sample holds one count of the clone carrying this TCR beta chain. Its matching antigen is unknown. All donors came from Russia, were Caucasian and healthy, and spanned ages about 6 to 100. Through a sample-barcoded 5' primer and a J-beta primer mix, a second PCR was run for roughly 7 to 12 cycles. A template-switch adaptor that had 12 random nucleotides put a tag on each cDNA molecule. Sequencing of every sample gave 2.5 million or more CDR3-containing paired-end reads. TCRdb reanalysed the 5' RACE reads using MiXCR and keeps one entry per CDR3 protein. The table includes over 1.5 million distinct CDR3 sequences, around half detected once. V gave up 6 bases and J gave up 7 bases; unmatched junction bases: 8. The CDR3 runs to 16 residues. Germline values: CDR1 ENHRY, CDR2 SYGVKD. The sample originates from a study of blood T cells in healthy people across ages. Study conclusions and caveats: Strong correlation was found linking TCR beta diversity to naive T cell percentage.

The chain uses TRBV10-3 and TRBJ2-1, with 14 bases fitting TRBD2. The specimen sequenced was blood. The clonotype comes from a woman in her forties in good health. This CDR3 is CAISPGTSGGVNEQFF. The DNA of the CDR3 is TGTGCCATCAGCCCCGGGACTAGCGGGGGCGTGAATGAGCAGTTCTTC.